These T cell receptor beta chains were read from a single sample in a study of identical twins. TCRdb re-called the 5' RACE reads through MiXCR, storing one row per CDR3 protein. Found here are around 1.7 million distinct CDR3 sequences, under 35% of them singletons; the top ten hold 0.25% to 0.3%. Sequencing was performed on cord blood. Receptors originate from a newborn girl in good health. The CDR3 runs from the conserved cysteine through the conserved F or W. Each record gives: J gene, D gene, V gene, clone size, CDR3 DNA, CDR3 protein. A D gene is named only where the DNA matches it firmly. Clone size is not always given. Where it is, it says once, few, many or a class for expanded clones.

TRBJ1-4	NA	TRBV10-3	NA	TGTGCCATCAGTGAGTCGAAGAGGAGCAATGAAAAACTGTTTTTT	CAISESKRSNEKLFF
TRBJ2-2	NA	TRBV29-1	NA	TGCAGCTTTGGAGGGGGAAGAGGGAACACCGGGGAGCTGTTTTTT	CSFGGGRGNTGELFF
TRBJ2-1	TRBD1	TRBV14	once	TGTGCCAGCAGCCAAGACTGGGGACAGGGAGGCAATGAGCAGTTCTTC	CASSQDWGQGGNEQFF
TRBJ1-2	NA	TRBV4-1	few	TGCGCCAGCAGCCGGGGAGGGGGAGGCTACACCTTC	CASSRGGGGYTF
TRBJ2-7	NA	TRBV7-2	NA	TGTGCCAGCAGCTTAGCGCTCTCCAGGTGGGGGTACTACGAGCAGTACTTC	CASSLALSRWGYYEQYF
TRBJ1-2	NA	TRBV4-1	few	TGCGCCAGCAGCCAACGGGGCGCGAACTATGGCTACACCTTC	CASSQRGANYGYTF
TRBJ2-2	TRBD1	TRBV27	NA	TGTGCCAGCAGTTTAATTGGACAGGGGTCGACCGGGGAGCTGTTTTTT	CASSLIGQGSTGELFF
TRBJ1-5	TRBD1	TRBV10-3	NA	TGTGCCATCAGAGGATCCGGGACAGGATATCAGCCCCAGCATTTT	CAIRGSGTGYQPQHF
TRBJ2-1	NA	TRBV6-6	NA	TGTGCCAGCAGTTACCCGGAGGTCTTCAATGAGCAGTTCTTC	CASSYPEVFNEQFF
TRBJ2-1	TRBD1	TRBV24-1	NA	TGTGCCACCAGTGACCCCCGGGACAGGGGCTACAATGAGCAGTTCTTC	CATSDPRDRGYNEQFF
TRBJ2-3	NA	TRBV12-5	NA	TGTGCTAGTGGTTTTGCTCCAGATACGCAGTATTTT	CASGFAPDTQYF
TRBJ2-2	TRBD2	TRBV4-1	NA	TGCACCAGCAGCCAAGTCCGGGCGGGGGTGAACACCGGGGAGCTGTTTTTT	CTSSQVRAGVNTGELFF
TRBJ2-5	NA	TRBV20-1	few	TGCAGTGCTAAACCTCGGGGGCTCCAAGAGACCCAGTACTTC	CSAKPRGLQETQYF
TRBJ1-2	NA	TRBV7-9	few	TGTGCCAGCAGCTTATTCGGGCAGGATAACTATGGCTACACCTTC	CASSLFGQDNYGYTF
TRBJ2-1	NA	TRBV4-1	few	TGCGCCAGCAGCCAAGGGACAGGTCTAGCGCCGTACAATGAGCAGTTCTTC	CASSQGTGLAPYNEQFF
TRBJ1-5	NA	TRBV20-1	NA	TGCAGTGCTAGTCGGGTTAATAGCAATCAGCCCCAGCATTTT	CSASRVNSNQPQHF
TRBJ2-7	NA	TRBV25-1	many	TGTGCCAGCAGTGAATTGGGAGTGTCCTACGAGCAGTACTTC	CASSELGVSYEQYF
TRBJ2-1	NA	TRBV2	NA	TGTGCCAGCAGGGATGGCAATGAGCAGTTCTTC	CASRDGNEQFF
TRBJ2-7	NA	TRBV7-6	NA	TGTGCCAGCAGCTTAGCCCCACCTGAGGGGGGCATCTACGAGCAGTACTTC	CASSLAPPEGGIYEQYF
TRBJ2-1	NA	TRBV27	NA	TGTGCCAGCAGTCCTTTTAGCCCGCCTGGCGATGAGCAGTTCTTC	CASSPFSPPGDEQFF
TRBJ2-7	NA	TRBV29-1	many	TGCAGCGTTGTGGGCAGGGTCTCCTACGAGCAGTACTTC	CSVVGRVSYEQYF
TRBJ1-2	TRBD1	TRBV6-6	NA	TGTGCCAGCAGTTACGCTACAGGGGCAGACTATGGCTACACCTTC	CASSYATGADYGYTF
TRBJ1-1	NA	TRBV5-1	NA	TGCGCCAGCAGCTTGATCAAGAGGACGAGTGGGGACACTGAAGCTTTCTTT	CASSLIKRTSGDTEAFF
TRBJ2-1	TRBD2	TRBV29-1	many	TGCAGCGTTGCCGGACTAGCGGGAAGGTCCTACAATGAGCAGTTCTTC	CSVAGLAGRSYNEQFF
TRBJ2-5	TRBD2	TRBV10-2	NA	TGCGCCAGCAGTGAGTCTCGGCTAGCGGCGCTCAATGAGCAGTACTTC	CASSESRLAALNEQYF
TRBJ2-1	NA	TRBV20-1	many	TGCAGTGCTAGAGGTATTAGCGGATCCTACAATGAGCAGTTCTTC	CSARGISGSYNEQFF
TRBJ2-1	NA	TRBV10-3	NA	TGTGCCATCAGTCTCTCTTCCAATGAGCAGTTCTTC	CAISLSSNEQFF
TRBJ2-1	NA	TRBV9	NA	TGTGCCAGCAGCGGCGGCATTGAGGCGTGGAATGAGCAGTTCTTC	CASSGGIEAWNEQFF
TRBJ1-1	NA	TRBV28	NA	TGTGCCAGCAGCCCCGGACGGGGGAGCACTGAAGCTTTCTTT	CASSPGRGSTEAFF
TRBJ2-3	NA	TRBV29-1	many	TGCAGCGTTGATTCAGGGTCCGATACGCAGTATTTT	CSVDSGSDTQYF
TRBJ2-5	TRBD2	TRBV14	once	TGTGCCAGCAGCCAAGATTACGGGGGGTTTCGGACCCAGTACTTC	CASSQDYGGFRTQYF
TRBJ1-1	NA	TRBV30	NA	TGTGCCTGGAGTGTGGGCACAGGGCGAGCTTTCTTT	CAWSVGTGRAFF
TRBJ2-1	TRBD2	TRBV11-2	NA	TGTGCCAGCGGCTTGAGAGGGAGGGCCCTCTACAGTGAGCAGTTCTTC	CASGLRGRALYSEQFF
TRBJ2-1	NA	TRBV20-1	NA	TGCAGTGCTAAAAGCAATGAGCAGTTCTTC	CSAKSNEQFF
TRBJ2-3	NA	TRBV7-2	NA	TGTGCCAGCAGCATTCCTAACACAGATACGCAGTATTTT	CASSIPNTDTQYF
TRBJ1-2	TRBD1	TRBV28	NA	TGTGCCAGCAGTCAGACAGGGTGGAACTATGGCTACACCTTC	CASSQTGWNYGYTF
TRBJ1-2	NA	TRBV29-1	many	TGCAGCGTTTCCGATTACCGTGGTAACTATGGCTACACCTTC	CSVSDYRGNYGYTF
TRBJ2-1	TRBD1	TRBV6-1	few	TGTGCCAGCAGTATTCACAGGGGCTACAATGAGCAGTTCTTC	CASSIHRGYNEQFF
TRBJ1-1	NA	TRBV20-1	few	TGCAGTGCTATGAGACAGGTCATGCTCGTCCCGACTGAAGCTTTCTTT	CSAMRQVMLVPTEAFF
TRBJ1-5	TRBD1	TRBV6-6	many	TGTGCCAGCAGCACACAGGGGGGGAATCAGCCCCAGCATTTT	CASSTQGGNQPQHF
TRBJ1-1	NA	TRBV7-2	NA	TGTGCCAGCAGCTTAAGTTCCCGGGACACTGAAGCTTTCTTT	CASSLSSRDTEAFF
TRBJ1-1	TRBD1	TRBV6-1	few	TGTGCCAGCAGTGAACAGTCTGGGGGCCAACAGGGGGAAACTGAAGCTTTCTTT	CASSEQSGGQQGETEAFF
TRBJ1-2	NA	TRBV5-1	few	TGCGCCAGCAGCTTCCCGGGGGCAGAGGGCTATGGCTACACCTTC	CASSFPGAEGYGYTF
TRBJ2-3	TRBD2	TRBV29-1	many	TGCAGCGTTGACACTAGCGGGCTCACAGATACGCAGTATTTT	CSVDTSGLTDTQYF
TRBJ2-7	TRBD1	TRBV5-1	NA	TGCACCAGCCGCAGCCAGGGGGCCTACGAGCAGTACTTC	CTSRSQGAYEQYF
TRBJ1-1	NA	TRBV7-6	few	TGTGCCAGCAGCTCAGACACGACGATACGGGTCGCGGGAGCTTTCTTT	CASSSDTTIRVAGAFF
TRBJ1-2	NA	TRBV6-1	few	TGTGCCAGCAGTACGGACGATCGGTATGGCTACACCTTC	CASSTDDRYGYTF
TRBJ1-2	TRBD1	TRBV5-4	few	TGTGCCAGCATCAGGACCGGGACAGCTGATGGCTACACCTTC	CASIRTGTADGYTF
TRBJ2-3	NA	TRBV19	once	TGTGCCAGTTTGTACAGGGAAACAGATACGCAGTATTTT	CASLYRETDTQYF
TRBJ1-5	NA	TRBV7-2	NA	TGTGCCAGCAGCCCTAGTGGGGGGCGGAATCAGCCCCAGCATTTT	CASSPSGGRNQPQHF
TRBJ2-5	NA	TRBV24-1	many	TGTGCCACCAGTCAGGGTTCCCAAGAGACCCAGTACTTC	CATSQGSQETQYF
TRBJ2-3	NA	TRBV4-1	NA	TGCGCCAGCAGCCAAGCCAAGGTTCTCCCTGGGGGCACAGATACGCAGTATTTT	CASSQAKVLPGGTDTQYF